The 20 T cell receptor beta chains reported below all come from one sample, sequenced in a study of Graves' ophthalmopathy and Graves' hyperthyroidism. The sequenced template was RNA, covering the TCR beta CDR3 region. The library came from an HTBI-primed first-round RT-PCR and a second-round multiplex PCR. TCRdb independently ran MiXCR on the multiplex PCR reads; one entry per CDR3 protein. The sample carries 680,000 or so distinct CDR3 sequences, 20% to 25% recorded once. The material sequenced was peripheral blood. Receptor source: a woman under 30 with stable Graves' hyperthyroidism. Some clones in this sample may be carry-over from other donors' samples.

This clonotype was counted at least ten times. The gene calls are TRBV29-1 and TRBJ1-1, with a possible D match to TRBD1 (6 bases). The CDR3 sequence is 12 residues long. The germline V gene has CDR1 SQVTM and CDR2 ANQGSEA. V was pared by 7 bases and J by 4 bases, with 13 bases between. CDR3 coding DNA: TGCAGCGGGCACCACAGGGCCACTGAAGCTTTCTTT. It translates to CSGHHRATEAFF.

This clonotype came up many times. The CDR3 region has the DNA TGCGCCAGCAGCCATCCTACAGGGAGTTCTGGAAACACCATATATTTT. Protein: CASSHPTGSSGNTIYF. The chain uses TRBV4-1 and TRBJ1-3; D possibly corresponds to TRBD1 (6 bases). The CDR3 has 16 residues. Germline values: CDR1 MGHRA, CDR2 YSYEKL. V was trimmed by 3 bases and J by 1 base, leaving 13 bases between them.

This clonotype occurred many times. V usage is TRBV2 and J usage is TRBJ2-7; D call uncertain. Trimming cost V 0 bases and J 6 bases, with 3 bases left between them. Germline V gene lookup returns CDR1 SNHLY and CDR2 FYNNEI. The CDR3 is made up of 11 amino acids. The CDR3: CASSEAAEQYF. The CDR3 DNA follows: TGTGCCAGCAGTGAAGCAGCCGAGCAGTACTTC. Full variable domain (rest looked up from reference TRBV2 and TRBJ2-7): EPEVTQTPSHQVTQMGQEVILRCVPISNHLYFYWYRQILGQKVEFLVSFYNNEISEKSEIFDDQFSVERPDGSNFTLKIRSTKLEDSAMYFCASSEAAEQYFGPGTRLTVT.

This sequence joins TRBV16 and TRBJ1-1; maybe TRBD1 (5 bases). With 7 bases removed from V and 5 bases from J, the gap between germline ends came to 26 bases. The CDR3 loop spans 17 amino acids. Germline V CDR1 and CDR2: KGHSY, FQNENV. CDR3: CASNHDPVRDWRTEAFF. DNA for the CDR3: TGTGCCAGCAACCACGACCCCGTAAGGGACTGGAGGACTGAAGCTTTCTTT.

This clonotype was picked up many times. The chain is built from TRBV19 and TRBJ1-1; 8 bases agree with TRBD1. V was clipped by 5 bases and J by 5 bases; unmatched bases: 4. The CDR3 consists of 13 residues. Germline loops: CDR1 LNHDA, CDR2 SQIVND (reference sequence). The CDR3 here is CASSVDRGTEAFF. CDR3 DNA: TGTGCCAGTAGTGTCGACAGGGGTACTGAAGCTTTCTTT.

This clonotype was counted ten times or more. This chain connects TRBV10-3 to TRBJ2-5, with D perhaps being TRBD1 or TRBD2 (7 bases each). Germline CDR1 ENHRY, CDR2 SYGVKD. Trimming removed 6 bases from V and 4 bases from J, with 15 bases in between. The CDR3 sequence is 14 residues long. The CDR3 is CAIRADREGETQYF. The DNA of the CDR3 is TGTGCCATCAGAGCAGACAGGGAGGGAGAGACCCAGTACTTC.

J is TRBJ2-5 and V is TRBV20-1; D unresolved. Germline CDR1 reads DFQATT; CDR2 reads SNEGSKA (reference sequence). V lost 0 bases and J 7 bases, leaving 6 bases between the germline ends. The CDR3 is 11 amino acids. The CDR3 region is CSARDVSTQYF. The CDR3 DNA reads as TGCAGTGCTAGAGATGTCTCGACCCAGTACTTC.

To note about this clonotype: The junction departs from the called germline gene at one end, perhaps through a read error. The CDR3 DNA sequence: TGTGCCAGCAGTCTAGGTAGCGCCGGGGAGCTGTTGTTT. It translates to CASSLGSAGELLF. V and J are TRBV7-2 and TRBJ2-2; a possible D gene is TRBD2 (5 bases). Looked up from germline, CDR1 is SGHTA and CDR2 is FQGNSA. The CDR3 has 13 amino acids.

Ten or more counts support this clonotype. J is TRBJ2-7 and V is TRBV27; TRBD1 or TRBD2 may be the D gene (5 bases each). The ends were cut back, 4 bases at V and 3 bases at J, with 13 bases in the middle. This CDR3 has 14 amino acids. Per the germline V gene, CDR1 is MNHEY and CDR2 is SMNVEV (reference sequence). CDR3 region: CASSSGSSLYEQYF. CDR3 DNA sequence: TGTGCCAGCAGTTCAGGGAGTTCCCTCTACGAGCAGTACTTC.

This clonotype was observed once. The chain has TRBV2 and TRBJ1-2, with D possibly TRBD1 on 6 matching bases. Germline V lookup: CDR1 SNHLY, CDR2 FYNNEI. Trimming cost V 6 bases and J 4 bases, with 12 bases left between them. This CDR3 has 13 amino acids. The CDR3 loop is CASRSGTTYGYTF. CDR3 bases: TGTGCCAGCAGATCCGGGACAACCTATGGCTACACCTTC.

The rearrangement links TRBV20-1 to TRBJ1-2; D perhaps matches TRBD1 (5 bases). Per the germline V gene, CDR1 is DFQATT and CDR2 is SNEGSKA (reference sequence). The CDR3 has 14 amino acids. Trimming stripped 8 bases from V and 2 bases from J, with 18 bases between. The CDR3 region is CSSALGDGNYGYTF. DNA for the CDR3: TGCAGTTCCGCGCTGGGGGACGGGAACTATGGCTACACCTTC.

This clonotype was counted many times. The chain joins TRBV19 to TRBJ1-2, with 8 bases lining up with TRBD1. V shed 3 bases, J shed 5 bases, and the junction held 8 bases outside the gene matches. Germline lookup yields CDR1 LNHDA and CDR2 SQIVND (reference sequence). The CDR3 covers 15 residues. The CDR3: CASSIPGQGGYGYTF. CDR3 in DNA: TGTGCCAGTAGTATCCCCGGACAGGGAGGGTATGGCTACACCTTC.

This clonotype was counted only a few times. The genes are TRBV6-2 or TRBV6-3 and TRBJ2-7, with D unresolved. This CDR3 has 14 amino acids. Germline assignment: CDR1 MNHEY and CDR2 SVGEGT. V was cut by 6 bases and J by 2 bases, with 14 bases left in between. As DNA, the CDR3 is TGTGCCAGCAGCCCAACGACGGAGACCTACGAGCAGTACTTC. Amino acid sequence: CASSPTTETYEQYF.

This clonotype was seen at least ten times. The chain combines TRBV4-2 with TRBJ1-2, with D unclear. The CDR3 covers 12 residues. Germline V gives CDR1 LGHNA, CDR2 YNFKEQ. Trimming left V 8 bases short and J 3 bases short, with 10 bases between. The CDR3 sequence: CASREEDYGYTF. CDR3 nucleotide sequence: TGTGCCAGCCGGGAGGAAGACTATGGCTACACCTTC.

For this clonotype: The junction shows a germline mismatch at one end, possibly a read error. The chain joins TRBV19 to TRBJ1-2; D perhaps matches TRBD1 (6 bases). The length of the CDR3 is 15 residues. The germline CDR1 and CDR2 sequences are LNHDA and SQIVND (reference sequence). This CDR3 reads CAGSDQGSSNYGYTF. CDR3 DNA: TGTGCCGGTTCCGATCAGGGGAGTTCTAACTATGGTTACACCTTC.

The table lists this clonotype with many counts. The chain uses TRBV6-2 or TRBV6-3 and TRBJ1-1, with D possibly TRBD1 on 6 matching bases. Germline CDR1 and CDR2: MNHEY and SVGEGT. V gave up 7 bases and J gave up 0 bases, with 18 bases separating them. The length of the CDR3 is 16 residues. CDR3 in DNA: TGTGCCAGCATTAAACAGGGATTGAACATGAACACTGAAGCTTTCTTT. Protein: CASIKQGLNMNTEAFF.

This clonotype was seen many times. This chain uses TRBV11-2 with TRBJ2-7; TRBD2 aligns across 8 bases. This CDR3 has 16 residues. Per the germline V gene, CDR1 is SGHAT and CDR2 is FQNNGV. J was trimmed by 1 base and V by 3 bases; bases with no gene match: 8. The CDR3, as DNA: TGTGCCAGCAGCTTTGATAGCGGGAAATCGTCCTACGAGCAGTACTTC. It codes for CASSFDSGKSSYEQYF.

This clonotype has at least ten counts. Lacking the conserved final phenylalanine or tryptophan, this CDR3 likely reflects a read error. The rearrangement uses TRBV12-3 or TRBV12-4 and TRBJ1-6, with 8 nucleotides matching TRBD1. The V segment lost 6 bases and the J segment 0 bases; nucleotides outside the gene matches: 1. The CDR3 extends over 15 amino acids. CDR3 residues: CASRGQASYNSPLHL. In nucleotides, the CDR3 is TGTGCCAGCAGGGGACAGGCCTCCTATAATTCACCCCTCCACCTT.

This clonotype was found many times. The chain combines TRBV18 with TRBJ1-2; the D is unclear. The CDR3 runs 12 residues. Trimming cost V 3 bases and J 8 bases, with 10 bases left between them. CDR1 KGHSH and CDR2 LQKENI come from the germline V gene. CDR3 region: CASSPQVDGYTF. The CDR3 bases are TGTGCCAGCTCACCCCAGGTAGACGGCTACACCTTC. Based on the CDR3 plus reference TRBV18 and TRBJ1-2, the full variable domain is NAGVMQNPRHLVRRRGQEARLRCSPMKGHSHVYWYRQLPEEGLKFMVYLQKENIIDESGMPKERFSAEFPKEGPSILRIQQVVRGDSAAYFCASSPQVDGYTFGSGTRLTVV.

A note on this clonotype: A single base separates this from a much larger clone, so it may be a read error. The chain is built from TRBV12-3 or TRBV12-4 and TRBJ1-1, with 7 bases fitting TRBD1. The CDR3 length is 17 residues. The CDR3 protein is CASSPLYSTGMNTEACF. As DNA, the CDR3 is TGTGCCAGCAGTCCCCTTTACTCGACAGGGATGAACACTGAAGCTTGCTTT.